This TCR beta chain was sequenced for a study of regulatory dendritic cells for organ transplantation (dated by TCRdb to 2016 to 2017). Broadly, across the study: Monocytes were cultured with vitamin D3 on days 0 and 4 and with IL-10 on day 4 to generate regulatory dendritic cells. On day 6, LPS was added to the DC cultures so that the response of the DCs to a potent maturation-inducing agent could be evaluated. TCRbeta repertoires were sequenced from sorted naive and memory CD4+ and CD8+ T cells before and after allostimulation with regulatory or mature dendritic cells.

Sorted T cell subsets were CFSE-labeled and co-cultured for around five days with allogeneic regulatory or mature dendritic cells at a 1:10 DC:T ratio. FACS was used to sort CD4+ or CD8+ cells into naive T cells, defined as CD45RA+, and memory T cells, defined as CD45RO+. Two healthy control subjects provided the T cells used for TCR sequencing. The Qiagen DNeasy Blood & Tissue Kit was used for extraction of genomic DNA. Results the study describes overall, beyond this receptor: Only a couple of subjects were sequenced, and considerable between-individual heterogeneity in the alloreactive memory CD8+ T cell pool was noted by the authors. Among the resting subsets, memory CD8+ T cells contained the most alloreactive TCR clonotypes. Expansion of memory CD8+ clones was induced by allostimulation in both subjects, but more limited expansion appeared to be induced by regulatory dendritic cells than by mature dendritic cells. The repertoires of naive CD4+ and CD8+ T cells were highly diverse, while memory cell repertoires were less diverse, with memory CD8+ cells being the most oligoclonal.

The germline V and J ends show losses of 1 base and 9 bases respectively, and no gene match explains 12 bases of the junction. The CDR1 and CDR2 encoded by the germline V gene (reference sequence) are LNHNV and YYDKDF. CDR3 length: 16 amino acids, cysteine to phenylalanine. The sequence is cut down to CDR3 DNA, 48 bases in frame from base 1. As concerns this clone: Its antigen remains undetermined. No quality values exist for individual bases; no much larger clone is one base distant.

TCRbeta CDR3 regions were amplified by multiplexed two-step PCR using Vbeta-specific forward primers and Jbeta-specific reverse primers. Through the immunoSEQ service, TCRbeta libraries were sequenced on an Illumina instrument. From the authors' description of their analysis: IMGT annotation was used to assign V, D and J genes, and synthetic CDR3 analogues were used to correct the counts for multiplex PCR bias. In the immunoSEQ Analyzer, repertoire clonality was calculated as one minus normalized Shannon entropy. Whether a clone counted as expanded was decided by Fisher's exact test with Benjamini-Hochberg false discovery rate control and a two-tailed cutoff of P<0.01. The table comes from immuneACCESS by way of TCRdb, which keeps in-frame sequences with V and J called. Part of the clones is missing from these tables; in studies checked, under half for an unresolved V gene and the rest for unknown reasons. Clonal size and the V and J genes are those of that table, whereas D and trimming came from the DNA. The sample table records about 10,000 clones; approximately 84% of these occur just once. 2.5% to 3% of the sample belongs to the ten largest clones.

The sequencing sample was made of memory CD4+ T cells from blood cultured with dendritic cells. What the cell subset or site label conveys for this sample: CD45RO+ memory T cells. This receptor was taken from a human donor in good health. Recombination connected TRBV15 to TRBJ1-5; 7 bases in the middle match TRBD1. The CDR3 in this case is CATSRGSGVPGGPQHF. The nucleotide sequence is given as TGTGCCACCAGCAGAGGGTCCGGGGTCCCAGGGGGGCCCCAGCATTTT.